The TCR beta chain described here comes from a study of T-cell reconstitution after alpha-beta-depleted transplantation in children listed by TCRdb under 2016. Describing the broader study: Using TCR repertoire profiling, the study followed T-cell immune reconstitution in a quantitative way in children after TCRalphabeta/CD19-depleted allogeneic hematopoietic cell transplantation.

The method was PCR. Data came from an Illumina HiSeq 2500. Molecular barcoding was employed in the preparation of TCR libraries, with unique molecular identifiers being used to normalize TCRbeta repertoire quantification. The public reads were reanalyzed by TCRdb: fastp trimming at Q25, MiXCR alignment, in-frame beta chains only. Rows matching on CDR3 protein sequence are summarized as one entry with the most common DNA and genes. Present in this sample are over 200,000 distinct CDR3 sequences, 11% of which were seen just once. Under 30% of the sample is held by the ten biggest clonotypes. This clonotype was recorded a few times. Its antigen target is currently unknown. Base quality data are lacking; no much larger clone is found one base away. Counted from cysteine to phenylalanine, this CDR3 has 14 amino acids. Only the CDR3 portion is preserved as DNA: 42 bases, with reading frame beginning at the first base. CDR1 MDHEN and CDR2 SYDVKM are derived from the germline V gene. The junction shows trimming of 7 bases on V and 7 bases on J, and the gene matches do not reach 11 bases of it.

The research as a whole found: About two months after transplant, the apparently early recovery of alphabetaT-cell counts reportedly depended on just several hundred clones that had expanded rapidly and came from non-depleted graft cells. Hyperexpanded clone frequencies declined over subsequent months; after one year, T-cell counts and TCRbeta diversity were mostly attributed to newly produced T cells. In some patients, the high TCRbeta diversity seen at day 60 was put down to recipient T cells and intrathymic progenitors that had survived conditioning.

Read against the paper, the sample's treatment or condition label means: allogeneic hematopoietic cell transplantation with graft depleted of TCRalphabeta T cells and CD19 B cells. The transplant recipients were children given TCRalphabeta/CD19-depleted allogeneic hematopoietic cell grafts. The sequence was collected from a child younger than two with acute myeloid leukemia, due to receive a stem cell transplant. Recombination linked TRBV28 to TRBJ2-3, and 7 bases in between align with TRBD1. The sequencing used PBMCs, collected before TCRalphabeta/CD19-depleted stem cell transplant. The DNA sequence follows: TGTGCCAGCAAATGGCAGGGGACAGTGAATACGCAGTATTTT. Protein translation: CASKWQGTVNTQYF.